This entry lists 31 T cell receptor beta chains sequenced from one sample in a study of cytomegalovirus exposure and HLA in healthy donors. PCR used 60 Vbeta primers and 13 Jbeta primers. Sequencing used immunoSEQ multiplex PCR; TCRdb keeps in-frame clones, though not all of them. The sample lists about 200,000 clones, 70% to 90% occurring once. Input material: PBMCs. The receptors shown here come from a young woman in good health and CMV-seronegative.

The chain has TRBV7-9 and TRBJ2-7; D unclear. Germline V gene data show CDR1 as SEHNR and CDR2 as FQNEAQ (reference sequence). Between the trimmed V and J ends, which lost 5 bases and 1 base, there was a span of 12 bases. This CDR3 spans 14 amino acids. CDR3 protein: CASSNSQRSYEQYF. CDR3 nucleotide sequence: TGTGCCAGCAGCAACTCCCAGCGATCCTACGAGCAGTACTTC.

V usage is TRBV5-1 and J usage is TRBJ1-4, with D maybe TRBD1 (5 bases). The CDR3 runs to 15 residues. The V end was cut by 0 bases, the J end by 10 bases, with 16 bases between. Per germline, CDR1 SGHRS and CDR2 YFSETQ. The CDR3 is CASSLGQGTEGKLFF. CDR3 sequence (DNA): TGCGCCAGCAGCTTGGGACAAGGGACGGAGGGAAAACTGTTTTTT.

This clone was recorded only once. This sequence joins TRBV6-1 and TRBJ2-7; weak D call: TRBD1 (5 bases). This CDR3 region has 16 residues. The V and J ends lost 4 bases and 2 bases respectively, with 18 bases between them. Looked up from germline, CDR1 is MNHNS and CDR2 is SASEGT. The CDR3 DNA is TGTGCCAGCAGTGCCATAAGGGGAACCCATCCCTACGAGCAGTACTTC. This gives the protein CASSAIRGTHPYEQYF.

The chain joins TRBV7-3 to TRBJ2-1, with D possibly TRBD2 on 6 matching bases. CDR1 is SGHTA and CDR2 is FQGTGA in the germline V gene. The CDR3 totals 14 residues. V was pared by 1 base and J by 7 bases, with 11 bases between. The CDR3 DNA sequence: TGTGCCAGCAGCTTAAATGGCGGGGAAAATGAGCAGTTCTTC. It codes for CASSLNGGENEQFF.

The chain recombines TRBV30 with TRBJ2-7; TRBD2 matches at 8 bases. CDR3 size: 14 residues. The V gene end was trimmed by 7 bases and the J gene end by 4 bases; junction bases not matched to a gene: 12. Per the germline V gene, CDR1 is GTSNPN and CDR2 is SVGIG (reference sequence). CDR3 region: CAYTSGPQAYEQYF. In DNA form, the CDR3 reads TGTGCCTACACTAGCGGACCGCAGGCTTACGAGCAGTACTTC. Complete variable domain (other parts from reference TRBV30 and TRBJ2-7): SQTIHQWPATLVQPVGSPLSLECTVEGTSNPNLYWYRQAAGRGLQLLFYSVGIGQISSEVPQNLSASRPQDRQFILSSKKLLLSDSGFYLCAYTSGPQAYEQYFGPGTRLTVT.

This sequence joins TRBV4-3 and TRBJ2-7; D is unresolved. CDR1 is LGHNA, CDR2 YSLEER, per germline. The length of the CDR3 is 14 residues. Trimming shortened V by 1 base and J by 9 bases, and 16 bases separated the two germline ends. The CDR3 nucleotides are TGCGCCAGCAGCCAAGCAGACTTGGGTGGCGGGCAGTACTTC. Protein product: CASSQADLGGGQYF.

The chain employs TRBV29-1 and TRBJ2-7; TRBD2 aligns across 8 bases. Per germline, CDR1 SQVTM and CDR2 ANQGSEA. CDR3 length: 12 residues. With 5 bases clipped from V and 6 bases from J, the junction kept 6 bases outside the gene matches. The chain's CDR3 is CSVLAGGLEQYF. CDR3 DNA sequence: TGCAGCGTTCTCGCGGGGGGACTCGAGCAGTACTTC.

This clone was observed a single time. The rearrangement links TRBV7-8 to TRBJ1-2, with D possibly being TRBD1 (5 bases). CDR3 length: 14 amino acids. V lost 0 bases and J lost 5, with 10 bases in between. Per germline, CDR1 SGHVS and CDR2 FQNEAQ. The CDR3 reads CASSLAGALYGYTF. CDR3 coding DNA: TGTGCCAGCAGCTTAGCTGGGGCCCTTTATGGCTACACCTTC.

This sequence joins TRBV5-1 and TRBJ2-7, with TRBD2 matching over 10 bases. This CDR3 is built from 14 residues. CDR1 and CDR2 (germline): SGHRS, YFSETQ. Germline trimming cut 4 bases from V and 5 bases from J; bases unmatched to any gene: 6. The DNA for the CDR3 is TGCGCCAGCAGCCCTAGCGGGAGACGGGACGAGCAGTACTTC. Translating gives CASSPSGRRDEQYF.

The CDR3 sequence: CATLPRGIQETQYF. CDR3 sequence (DNA): TGTGCCACCCTACCTCGGGGAATCCAAGAGACCCAGTACTTC. This sequence joins TRBV28 and TRBJ2-5; D perhaps matches TRBD2 (5 bases). This CDR3 has 14 amino acids. CDR1 MDHEN and CDR2 SYDVKM come from the germline V gene. V was pared by 10 bases and J by 1 base, with 16 bases between.

The J gene is TRBJ1-2, the V gene TRBV5-1, with D uncertain. This CDR3 has 14 amino acids. CDR1 SGHRS and CDR2 YFSETQ come from the germline V gene. With 4 bases removed from V and 0 bases from J, the gap between germline ends came to 10 bases. CDR3 residues: CASSPDSANYGYTF. The DNA for the CDR3 is TGCGCCAGCAGCCCTGACTCAGCTAACTATGGCTACACCTTC.

The V and J genes are TRBV19 and TRBJ2-3; D is unresolved. CDR1 and CDR2 (germline): LNHDA, SQIVND (reference sequence). The CDR3 loop spans 14 amino acids. V was pared by 3 bases and J by 5 bases, with 12 bases between. The DNA for the CDR3 is TGTGCCAGTAGTATCCTCCGTTCGAGAGATACGCAGTATTTT. It yields the protein CASSILRSRDTQYF.

The chain has TRBV18 and TRBJ2-3; D ambiguous. Germline V gene lookup returns CDR1 KGHSH and CDR2 LQKENI. The CDR3 is made up of 14 amino acids. Trimming cost V 3 bases and J 1 base, with 8 bases left between them. The CDR3, as DNA: TGTGCCAGCTCACCCAACACCCGCACAGATACGCAGTATTTT. Translating it yields CASSPNTRTDTQYF.

The genes are TRBV7-2 and TRBJ1-2; 9 bases agree with TRBD1. This CDR3 region has 15 residues. J gave up 6 bases and V 2 bases, and 7 bases lay outside the gene matches. Germline CDR1 is SGHTA and CDR2 is FQGNSA. The CDR3 reads CASSLTGTGWDGYTF. The CDR3 DNA reads as TGTGCCAGCAGCTTAACCGGGACAGGGTGGGATGGCTACACCTTC.

This clone was detected a few times. The chain recombines TRBV7-2 with TRBJ2-2, with 12 nucleotides matching TRBD2. This CDR3 has 18 amino acids. V trimming: 5 bases; J trimming: 2 bases; junction bases outside the gene matches: 9. Germline values: CDR1 SGHTA, CDR2 FQGNSA. The CDR3 sequence is CASSPLFGLAGNTGELFF. The DNA of the CDR3 is TGTGCCAGCAGCCCTCTTTTCGGACTAGCGGGAAACACCGGGGAGCTGTTTTTT.

This chain uses TRBV5-1 with TRBJ1-6; possibly TRBD1 for D (5 bases). Germline lookup yields CDR1 SGHRS and CDR2 YFSETQ. V lost 0 bases, J lost 0 bases, and 10 bases lay in between. The CDR3 covers 17 residues. The CDR3 here is CASSLESGGSYNSPLHF. In nucleotides, the CDR3 is TGCGCCAGCAGCTTGGAGTCCGGGGGCTCCTATAATTCACCCCTCCACTTT.

The chain combines TRBV10-3 with TRBJ2-1, with 9 bases matching TRBD2. With 6 bases clipped from V and 6 bases from J, the junction kept 9 bases outside the gene matches. CDR3 length: 15 residues. CDR1 ENHRY and CDR2 SYGVKD come from the germline V gene. In DNA, the CDR3 is TGTGCCATCAGGACCGGGACTAGCCGCCCCAATGAGCAGTTCTTC. Protein: CAIRTGTSRPNEQFF.

A few counts support this clone. The genes are TRBV4-1 and TRBJ1-4; D perhaps matches TRBD1 (5 bases). This CDR3 spans 15 amino acids. Germline CDR1 is MGHRA and CDR2 is YSYEKL. The V and J ends lost 0 bases and 7 bases respectively, with 12 bases between them. The CDR3 protein is CASSQDGRAIEKLFF. CDR3 nucleotides: TGCGCCAGCAGCCAAGATGGCAGGGCTATTGAAAAACTGTTTTTT.

V is TRBV5-1 and J is TRBJ1-1, with D possibly matching TRBD1 (5 bases). The CDR3 is 13 residues long. Trimming left V 7 bases short and J 1 base short, with 11 bases between. In germline, CDR1 is SGHRS, CDR2 YFSETQ. The CDR3 region has the DNA TGCGCCAGCTATCTAAGGGGGAACACTGAAGCTTTCTTT. Its translation is CASYLRGNTEAFF.

The chain links TRBV4-1 to TRBJ2-2, with D perhaps TRBD1 (5 bases). This CDR3 has 15 amino acids. The V and J ends lost 2 bases and 5 bases respectively, with 12 bases between them. Germline values: CDR1 MGHRA, CDR2 YSYEKL. The CDR3 nucleotides are TGCGCCAGCAGCCAAAACCCTCAGGGTACCGGGGAGCTGTTTTTT. Protein: CASSQNPQGTGELFF.

The chain recombines TRBV6-5 with TRBJ2-1, with a possible D match to TRBD2 (6 bases). Germline-derived CDR1 and CDR2 are MNHEY and SVGAGI. This CDR3 comprises 14 residues. The V gene lost 2 bases and the J gene lost 6 bases, with 11 bases spanning the gap. Here the CDR3 reads CASSYAGQINEQFF. CDR3 sequence (DNA): TGTGCCAGCAGTTACGCGGGGCAGATCAATGAGCAGTTCTTC.

This clone was found a few times. The V and J genes are TRBV7-9 and TRBJ1-1; D ambiguous. V dropped 1 base and J dropped 4 bases, with 4 bases sitting between them. The germline V gene has CDR1 SEHNR and CDR2 FQNEAQ (reference sequence). There are 12 residues in the CDR3. CDR3 nucleotides: TGTGCCAGCAGCTTAGATCTCACTGAAGCTTTCTTT. Protein sequence: CASSLDLTEAFF.

The chain is built from TRBV14 and TRBJ2-1; 7 bases are shared with TRBD2. Per the germline V gene, CDR1 is SGHDN and CDR2 is FVKESK. The CDR3 extends over 14 amino acids. Germline trimming cut 0 bases from V and 12 bases from J; bases unmatched to any gene: 8. The CDR3: CASSQETSGNRQFF. The CDR3, as DNA: TGTGCCAGCAGCCAAGAAACCAGCGGGAATCGGCAGTTCTTC.

This chain links TRBV11-2 with TRBJ1-2; 10 nucleotides align to TRBD1. This CDR3 is 18 amino acids long. The V and J ends lost 1 base and 0 bases, in that order; junction bases with no gene match: 8. The germline V gene encodes CDR1 SGHAT and CDR2 FQNNGV. The DNA for the CDR3 is TGTGCCAGCAGCTTAGTTCCGGGACAGGGGTTAGCTAACTATGGCTACACCTTC. This gives the protein CASSLVPGQGLANYGYTF.

The chain combines TRBV6-5 with TRBJ1-2, with TRBD1 matching over 9 bases. This CDR3 spans 14 amino acids. Trimming cost V 7 bases and J 2 bases; bases outside gene matches: 5. Germline CDR1 and CDR2: MNHEY and SVGAGI. The CDR3 region has the DNA TGTGCCAGCACCCCGGACAGGGGAAACTATGGCTACACCTTC. This encodes CASTPDRGNYGYTF.

This clone has only a few counts. The chain is built from TRBV5-1 and TRBJ2-7; 8 bases align to TRBD1. Germline values: CDR1 SGHRS, CDR2 YFSETQ. This CDR3 has 14 amino acids. Trimming took 0 bases from V and 5 from J; bases not matched to a gene: 4. The CDR3 sequence is CASSLGQGADEQYF. The CDR3, as DNA: TGCGCCAGCAGCTTGGGGCAGGGGGCAGACGAGCAGTACTTC. Together with reference TRBV5-1 and TRBJ2-7, the CDR3 gives the full variable domain: KAGVTQTPRYLIKTRGQQVTLSCSPISGHRSVSWYQQTPGQGLQFLFEYFSETQRNKGNFPGRFSGRQFSNSRSEMNVSTLELGDSALYLCASSLGQGADEQYFGPGTRLTVT.

V and J are TRBV2 and TRBJ2-1, with a possible D match to TRBD2 (6 bases). The CDR3 is 17 residues long. Looked up from germline, CDR1 is SNHLY and CDR2 is FYNNEI. The V end lost 6 bases, the J end lost 3 bases, and 21 bases lay between the germline ends. CDR3 in DNA: TGTGCCAGCAGCCTCAGCGTAGCGGTGGAGTACTACAATGAGCAGTTCTTC. Protein product: CASSLSVAVEYYNEQFF.

This chain joins TRBV2 and TRBJ2-7, with TRBD2 matching 13 bases. J lost 4 bases, V lost 6 bases, and 3 bases had no gene match. Per the germline V gene, CDR1 is SNHLY and CDR2 is FYNNEI. The CDR3 loop spans 14 amino acids. The CDR3 nucleotides read TGTGCCAGCAGGGCGGGACTAGCGGGGTACGAGCAGTACTTC. Translating it yields CASRAGLAGYEQYF.

The CDR3 loop is CASSRDRLNEKLFF. The DNA for the CDR3 is TGTGCCAGCAGCCGGGACAGACTGAATGAAAAACTGTTTTTT. V is TRBV6-5 and J is TRBJ1-4; 7 bases fit TRBD1. Trimming at V came to 6 bases and at J to 5 bases, leaving 6 bases not matched to a gene. The V gene's germline CDR1 is MNHEY and CDR2 SVGAGI. This CDR3 contains 14 residues.

The chain joins TRBV5-8 to TRBJ1-1, with no clear D. This CDR3 region has 13 residues. V lost 4 bases and J lost 1, with 8 bases in between. Germline V gives CDR1 SGHTS, CDR2 YDEGEE. The CDR3 DNA follows: TGTGCCAGCAGCCTGAGGCCGAACACTGAAGCTTTCTTT. Its protein is CASSLRPNTEAFF. The whole variable domain, remainder taken from reference TRBV5-8 and TRBJ1-1, is EAGVTQSPTHLIKTRGQQATLRCSPISGHTSVYWYQQALGLGLQFLLWYDEGEERNRGNFPPRFSGRQFPNYSSELNVNALELEDSALYLCASSLRPNTEAFFGQGTRLTVV.

The V call is TRBV5-4, the J call TRBJ1-1; 10 nucleotides align to TRBD1. CDR3 length: 15 residues. CDR1 is SGHNT and CDR2 is YYREEE in the germline V gene (reference sequence). V trimming: 4 bases; J trimming: 2 bases; junction bases outside the gene matches: 5. CDR3 loop: CASSTGTGENTEAFF. CDR3 DNA: TGTGCCAGCAGCACGGGGACAGGGGAAAACACTGAAGCTTTCTTT.